These 27 T cell receptor beta chains share one sample of origin, sequenced in a study of blood T cell repertoires in COVID-19. Using immunoSEQ multiplex PCR, the repertoire was profiled, and TCRdb retains in-frame clones only, with some absent. The sample lists fewer than 150,000 clones; roughly 90% were seen once. The sequencing input was peripheral blood. These receptors were taken from a man between 50 and 59 years old with active or convalescent COVID-19.

The gene calls are TRBV3-1 (or the pseudogene TRBV3-2) and TRBJ2-4; D is possibly TRBD1 (5 bases). Germline V gives CDR1 LGHDT, CDR2 YNNKEL (reference sequence). The length of the CDR3 is 16 residues. The germline V and J ends were trimmed by 4 bases and 2 bases, with 15 bases remaining between them. CDR3 amino acids: CASSPFEGVPKNIQYF. CDR3 DNA: TGTGCCAGCAGCCCGTTTGAAGGGGTACCCAAAAACATTCAGTACTTC.

This clone has just one count. The chain joins TRBV25-1 to TRBJ2-5, with 9 nucleotides matching TRBD1. The V segment lost 6 bases and the J segment 2 bases; nucleotides outside the gene matches: 7. The CDR3 is made up of 15 amino acids. CDR1 and CDR2 (germline): MGHDK, SYGVNS. The CDR3 reads CASSPQGQGQETQYF. CDR3 nucleotides: TGTGCCAGCAGCCCCCAGGGACAGGGACAAGAGACCCAGTACTTC.

The chain carries TRBV19 and TRBJ1-2; a possible D gene is TRBD1 (6 bases). Germline V gene lookup returns CDR1 LNHDA and CDR2 SQIVND (reference sequence). The length of the CDR3 is 16 residues. Trimming removed 5 bases from V and 8 bases from J, with 24 bases in between. CDR3 DNA sequence: TGTGCCAGTAGTGACACCCCCTACAGGGCCTACGGGGGCTACACCTTC. It codes for CASSDTPYRAYGGYTF.

This sequence joins TRBV18 and TRBJ2-1; D possibly corresponds to TRBD2 (5 bases). CDR3 size: 16 residues. Trimming left V 1 base short and J 4 bases short, with 14 bases between. Per the germline V gene, CDR1 is KGHSH and CDR2 is LQKENI. CDR3 sequence (DNA): TGTGCCAGCTCACCACAGAAGGGTCGCGGGTACAATGAGCAGTTCTTC. Translated: CASSPQKGRGYNEQFF.

As concerns this clone: Other DNA sequences of this sample code for an identical CDR3. The CDR3 reads CASSLALGGTGELFF. DNA for the CDR3: TGTGCCAGCAGCTTAGCGCTAGGGGGCACCGGGGAGCTGTTTTTT. The chain employs TRBV7-2 and TRBJ2-2; D is possibly TRBD1 (6 bases). The V gene's germline CDR1 is SGHTA and CDR2 FQGNSA. The CDR3 is made up of 15 amino acids. The V and J ends lost 0 bases and 4 bases respectively, with 9 bases between them.

This chain connects TRBV28 to TRBJ1-5; D is perhaps TRBD1 (5 bases). This CDR3 has 15 amino acids. Trimming left V 5 bases short and J 4 bases short, with 15 bases between. The germline gives CDR1 MDHEN, CDR2 SYDVKM. Here the CDR3 reads CASSPSGGGNQPQHF. CDR3 nucleotides: TGTGCCAGCAGTCCCTCGGGGGGTGGTAATCAGCCCCAGCATTTT.

V is TRBV6-6 and J is TRBJ2-1, with no clear D. In germline, CDR1 is MNHNY, CDR2 SVGAGI (reference sequence). Trimming took 0 bases from V and 10 from J, leaving 7 bases between them. The CDR3 contains 12 residues. CDR3 amino acids: CASSYSNGEQFF. The CDR3 DNA is TGTGCCAGCAGTTACTCGAATGGCGAGCAGTTCTTC.

The V call is TRBV24-1, the J call TRBJ2-2, with D hard to call. V lost 5 bases to trimming and J lost 6 bases, with 9 bases between them. Germline CDR1 KGHDR, CDR2 SFDVKD. The CDR3 spans 13 residues. The CDR3 loop is CATSGRGAGELFF. The CDR3 bases are TGTGCCACCAGTGGTCGCGGCGCCGGGGAGCTGTTTTTT.

This clone was detected a few times. The V and J genes are TRBV19 and TRBJ2-1; 9 bases are a match to TRBD1. Germline CDR1 reads LNHDA; CDR2 reads SQIVND (reference sequence). The CDR3 is 16 amino acids. V shed 6 bases and J 5 bases; nucleotides not matched to a gene: 11. The CDR3 spells CASRTSGTGLNNEQFF. CDR3 bases: TGTGCCAGTAGAACCTCCGGGACAGGGTTGAACAATGAGCAGTTCTTC.

For this clone: Germline is not matched at one junction end, which may reflect a read error. The rearrangement uses TRBV7-7 and TRBJ2-5; TRBD2 is a possible D gene (6 bases). CDR3 size: 16 residues. Per the germline V gene, CDR1 is SSHAT and CDR2 is FNYEAQ (reference sequence). The CDR3 DNA follows: TGTGCTAGCAGCTTAGGCCGACTAGTGCTGGGGGAGACCCAGTACTTC. Translated: CASSLGRLVLGETQYF. The full variable domain, completed using reference TRBV7-7 and TRBJ2-5, is GAGVSQSPRYKVTKRGQDVTLRCDPISSHATLYWYQQALGQGPEFLTYFNYEAQPDKSGLPSDRFSAERPEGSISTLTIQRTEQRDSAMYRCASSLGRLVLGETQYFGPGTRLLVL.

V gene TRBV20-1 combines with J gene TRBJ1-2; D is uncertain. Per the germline V gene, CDR1 is DFQATT and CDR2 is SNEGSKA (reference sequence). The CDR3 is made up of 12 amino acids. V lost 3 bases and J 4 bases, leaving 9 bases between the germline ends. For the CDR3, the DNA is TGCAGTGCTAGTCGGGGAAGCTATGGCTACACCTTC. This encodes CSASRGSYGYTF.

The count of this clone is one. J is TRBJ2-7 and V is TRBV6-1; TRBD1 matches at 9 bases. The CDR3 has 16 residues. Germline V gene lookup returns CDR1 MNHNS and CDR2 SASEGT. V was pared by 3 bases and J by 6 bases, with 12 bases of the junction left unmatched. CDR3 bases: TGTGCCAGCAGTGATAGTTCCGGGACAGGGTTCCGCGAGCAGTACTTC. It encodes CASSDSSGTGFREQYF.

This clone was seen a single time. The genes are TRBV11-2 and TRBJ2-7; a weak D match, TRBD1 (6 bases). Looked up from germline, CDR1 is SGHAT and CDR2 is FQNNGV. The CDR3 sequence is 14 residues long. The ends were cut back, 3 bases at V and 4 bases at J, with 13 bases in the middle. This chain's CDR3 is CASSLGAGSYEQYF. The CDR3 coding sequence is TGTGCCAGCAGCTTGGGGGCGGGCTCTTACGAGCAGTACTTC.

The chain's CDR3 is CASSAAGISPLHF. In DNA form, the CDR3 reads TGTGCCAGCAGCGCCGCCGGGATTTCACCCCTCCACTTT. J is TRBJ1-6 and V is TRBV9; no clear D gene. There are 13 residues in the CDR3. V lost 3 bases and J lost 9, with 10 bases in between. From germline, CDR1 is SGDLS and CDR2 YYNGEE.

The chain joins TRBV5-5 to TRBJ1-1; TRBD1 is a possible D gene (6 bases). The CDR3 totals 16 residues. The germline V and J ends were trimmed by 0 bases and 0 bases, with 12 bases remaining between them. Germline CDR1 and CDR2: SGHKS and YYEKEE (reference sequence). CDR3 bases: TGTGCCAGCAGCTTGGACAGGGCCCTCATGAACACTGAAGCTTTCTTT. This encodes CASSLDRALMNTEAFF.

The V call is TRBV7-9, the J call TRBJ1-5; 7 bases are shared with TRBD1. The junction had 4 bases not matched to a gene; V was cut back by 4 bases and J by 4 bases. The V gene's germline CDR1 is SEHNR and CDR2 FQNEAQ (reference sequence). The CDR3 consists of 14 residues. CDR3 amino acids: CASSYSRGNQPQHF. CDR3 DNA sequence: TGTGCCAGCAGCTACTCCAGGGGGAATCAGCCCCAGCATTTT.

This chain links TRBV9 with TRBJ1-3, with a possible D match to TRBD1 (5 bases). V was pared by 3 bases and J by 2 bases, with 12 bases between. The CDR3 consists of 15 residues. The germline V gene has CDR1 SGDLS and CDR2 YYNGEE. CDR3 nucleotide sequence: TGTGCCAGCAGCGCAGCGGGGACGCCTGGAAACACCATATATTTT. This gives the protein CASSAAGTPGNTIYF.

This CDR3 is CASSQAAAITGTNEKLFF. The DNA for the CDR3 is TGCGCCAGCAGCCAGGCTGCCGCGATCACGGGAACTAATGAAAAACTGTTTTTT. J is TRBJ1-4 and V is TRBV4-3; D gene unclear. CDR3 length equals 18 residues. Germline CDR1 reads LGHNA; CDR2 reads YSLEER. Trimming cost V 3 bases and J 1 base, with 18 bases left between them.

The genes are TRBV7-9 and TRBJ2-7; TRBD2 agrees at 12 bases. The length of the CDR3 is 15 residues. Germline V lookup: CDR1 SEHNR, CDR2 FQNEAQ (reference sequence). Unmatched junction bases numbered 5, after V lost 5 bases and J lost 3 bases. The CDR3: CASSASSGRVYEQYF. As DNA, the CDR3 is TGTGCCAGCAGCGCGTCTAGCGGGAGGGTCTACGAGCAGTACTTC.

This clone was seen only a few times. V gene TRBV4-3 combines with J gene TRBJ2-7; TRBD1 is a possible D gene (5 bases). From germline, CDR1 is LGHNA and CDR2 YSLEER. The CDR3 runs to 14 residues. Trimming removed 0 bases at V and 5 bases at J, with 11 bases between. CDR3 DNA sequence: TGCGCCAGCAGCCAAGAGTTAGGGGCAAACGAGCAGTACTTC. Its translation is CASSQELGANEQYF.

The rearrangement links TRBV19 to TRBJ1-2; 8 bases are shared with TRBD1. J lost 4 bases, V lost 3 bases, and 4 bases had no gene match. The CDR3 loop spans 14 amino acids. Germline CDR1 is LNHDA and CDR2 is SQIVND (reference sequence). CDR3 loop: CASSIGQGVYGYTF. The CDR3 nucleotides read TGTGCCAGTAGTATCGGACAGGGAGTCTATGGCTACACCTTC.

This sequence joins TRBV28 and TRBJ1-4; tentative D call: TRBD1 (6 bases). This CDR3 is built from 15 residues. Trimming shortened V by 5 bases and J by 3 bases, and 13 bases separated the two germline ends. The V gene's germline CDR1 is MDHEN and CDR2 SYDVKM. CDR3 in amino acids: CASSPQGRANEKLFF. The CDR3 DNA is TGTGCCAGCAGTCCGCAGGGGCGTGCTAATGAAAAACTGTTTTTT.

This rearrangement joins TRBV6-5 to TRBJ2-1, with TRBD1 identical over 7 bases. Per the germline V gene, CDR1 is MNHEY and CDR2 is SVGAGI. This CDR3 has 15 residues. Trimming at V came to 2 bases and at J to 4 bases, leaving 5 bases not matched to a gene. For the CDR3, the DNA is TGTGCCAGCAGTTACCGGACAGGCCGATACAATGAGCAGTTCTTC. Protein sequence: CASSYRTGRYNEQFF.

The J gene is TRBJ2-5, the V gene TRBV9; weak D call: TRBD2 (6 bases). CDR1 and CDR2 from the germline V gene are SGDLS and YYNGEE. Trimming took 0 bases from V and 1 from J, leaving 10 bases between them. The CDR3 sequence is 15 residues long. The CDR3 loop reads CASSVAAGLQETQYF. The CDR3 nucleotides read TGTGCCAGCAGCGTAGCCGCGGGACTCCAAGAGACCCAGTACTTC.

The V gene is TRBV20-1, the J gene TRBJ2-7; tentatively, D is TRBD1 (5 bases). V was pared by 3 bases and J by 2 bases, with 11 bases between. Germline CDR1 DFQATT, CDR2 SNEGSKA (reference sequence). The CDR3 covers 13 residues. The DNA for the CDR3 is TGCAGTGCTAGTAGGTCGGACACCTACGAGCAGTACTTC. Translated, it gives CSASRSDTYEQYF.

The chain carries TRBV7-9 and TRBJ1-3; D is uncertain. Germline CDR1 reads SEHNR; CDR2 reads FQNEAQ (reference sequence). V was cut by 0 bases and J by 0 bases, with 9 bases left in between. The CDR3 covers 16 residues. The CDR3 reads CASSLARSPSGNTIYF. CDR3 DNA sequence: TGTGCCAGCAGCTTAGCGCGAAGCCCCTCTGGAAACACCATATATTTT.

The chain combines TRBV5-1 with TRBJ2-1; 12 bases align to TRBD2. Per the germline V gene, CDR1 is SGHRS and CDR2 is YFSETQ. V trimming: 2 bases; J trimming: 3 bases; junction bases outside the gene matches: 6. The CDR3 spans 17 residues. CDR3: CASSLASSGRDYNEQFF. CDR3 in DNA: TGCGCCAGCAGCTTAGCGTCTAGCGGGAGGGACTACAATGAGCAGTTCTTC.